The 18 T cell receptor beta chains in this list originate from one sample, sequenced in a study of long-term antiretroviral therapy in people with HIV (dated by TCRdb to 2022 to 2024). Sequencing of the TRB variable region was done with the immunoSEQ hsTCRB v3.0 assay at survey level resolution. In its TCRdb copy, this immuneACCESS table keeps in-frame sequences only and misses some clones. Where compared with another copy, unresolved V genes explain less than half of these, and the others have no known cause. Across this sample there are fewer than 25,000 clones, with 80% to 90% seen only once. The ten top clones hold less than 8.5% of the sample. The starting material was unsorted PBMCs, obtained 1.8 years before starting antiretroviral therapy. Receptors were obtained from a woman under 40 with HIV.

This clone has just a few counts. The rearrangement joins TRBV11-3 to TRBJ1-6; no definite D call. This CDR3 region has 13 residues. Germline values: CDR1 SGHNT, CDR2 YENEEA. V dropped 2 bases and J dropped 7 bases, with 6 bases sitting between them. CDR3 region: CASSLYGNSPLHF. The CDR3 DNA reads TGTGCCAGCAGCTTATATGGAAATTCACCCCTCCACTTT.

The rearrangement uses TRBV5-6 and TRBJ1-5, with 10 bases that match TRBD1. Germline V CDR1 and CDR2: SGHDT, YYEEEE. The V gene end was trimmed by 1 base and the J gene end by 3 bases; junction bases not matched to a gene: 4. The CDR3 loop spans 16 amino acids. The CDR3 spells CASSLHGQGVNQPQHF. The CDR3 DNA follows: TGTGCCAGCAGCTTGCACGGACAGGGGGTCAATCAGCCCCAGCATTTT.

The CDR3 loop is CSVSHGRDPNTEAFF. DNA of the CDR3: TGCAGCGTTAGCCATGGGAGGGACCCGAACACTGAAGCTTTCTTT. V and J are TRBV29-1 and TRBJ1-1, with D tentatively TRBD1 (5 bases). CDR3 size: 15 residues. V lost 5 bases to trimming and J lost 1 base, with 17 bases between them. From germline, CDR1 is SQVTM and CDR2 ANQGSEA.

This chain links TRBV6-1 with TRBJ1-4; a weak D match, TRBD1 (6 bases). Trimming pared 8 bases from V and 7 bases from J, leaving 20 bases between. The CDR3 runs to 15 residues. CDR1 and CDR2 from the germline V gene are MNHNS and SASEGT. The CDR3 region has the DNA TGTGCCAGCGGGGGTTGGGGGCCCCGGGGTGAAAAACTGTTTTTT. Residues: CASGGWGPRGEKLFF.

The CDR3 reads CAISGGIYSNQPQHF. The CDR3 coding sequence is TGTGCCATCAGTGGGGGGATCTATAGCAATCAGCCCCAGCATTTT. The chain combines TRBV10-3 with TRBJ1-5; D possibly corresponds to TRBD1 (5 bases). CDR3 length: 15 residues. CDR1 and CDR2 from the germline V gene are ENHRY and SYGVKD. V lost 4 bases and J 0 bases, leaving 10 bases between the germline ends.

The V gene is TRBV5-5, the J gene TRBJ1-5; D perhaps matches TRBD1 (6 bases). V was clipped by 4 bases and J by 4 bases, with 15 bases between them. Per the germline V gene, CDR1 is SGHKS and CDR2 is YYEKEE (reference sequence). The CDR3 is 15 amino acids. CDR3 residues: CASSIEGGRNQPQHF. CDR3 bases: TGTGCCAGCAGCATTGAAGGGGGGAGGAATCAGCCCCAGCATTTT.

This clone appeared once. The rearrangement uses TRBV7-2 and TRBJ1-2, with TRBD1 matching 7 bases. This CDR3 is built from 15 residues. After removal of 6 bases from V and 4 bases from J, the junction contained 11 bases not matched to a gene. Germline V gene sequence: CDR1 SGHTA, CDR2 FQGNSA. The CDR3 region is CASRMGQNDIYGYTF. The CDR3 DNA reads as TGTGCCAGCAGGATGGGACAGAATGATATCTATGGCTACACCTTC.

The CDR3 protein is CASSDGWEQFF. The CDR3 DNA is TGTGCCAGCAGTGATGGGTGGGAGCAGTTCTTC. The chain uses TRBV6-1 and TRBJ2-1; D not certain. V lost 3 bases and J lost 10, with 7 bases in between. Germline CDR1 and CDR2: MNHNS and SASEGT. The CDR3 has 11 amino acids.

This clone turned up a few times. The chain joins TRBV5-4 to TRBJ1-4, with D uncertain. CDR3 size: 13 residues. From germline, CDR1 is SGHNT and CDR2 YYREEE (reference sequence). The V gene lost 0 bases and the J gene lost 7 bases, with 7 bases spanning the gap. CDR3: CASSLVDGEKLFF. CDR3 DNA: TGTGCCAGCAGCTTGGTCGACGGTGAAAAACTGTTTTTT.

The rearrangement uses TRBV6-1 and TRBJ1-5, with no clear D. V was cut by 6 bases and J by 6 bases, with 12 bases left in between. The CDR3 is made up of 13 amino acids. Germline lookup yields CDR1 MNHNS and CDR2 SASEGT. The CDR3 protein is CASRSDYFQPQHF. The CDR3 DNA reads as TGTGCCAGCAGATCAGACTATTTTCAGCCCCAGCATTTT.

This clone turned up a few times. The CDR3 sequence: CASSMPGWLFF. In DNA, the CDR3 is TGTGCCAGTAGTATGCCGGGGTGGCTGTTTTTT. V and J are TRBV19 and TRBJ1-4, with D hard to call. This CDR3 has 11 residues. The V gene's germline CDR1 is LNHDA and CDR2 SQIVND (reference sequence). Trimming took off 3 bases at V and 14 bases at J, with 10 bases between the two ends.

This clone is a singleton in its sample. J is TRBJ2-2 and V is TRBV11-2; D is perhaps TRBD1 or TRBD2 (5 bases each). The CDR3 contains 15 residues. CDR1 and CDR2 (germline): SGHAT, FQNNGV. The ends were cut back, 6 bases at V and 0 bases at J, with 11 bases in the middle. The CDR3 spells CASRIGTTNTGELFF. The DNA of the CDR3 is TGTGCCAGCAGAATTGGGACGACGAACACCGGGGAGCTGTTTTTT.

CDR3 protein: CASSQDPGQGSNYGYTF. The DNA of the CDR3 is TGTGCCAGCAGCCAAGATCCGGGGCAGGGGTCTAACTATGGCTACACCTTC. V gene TRBV4-2 combines with J gene TRBJ1-2; weak D call: TRBD1 (6 bases). Germline V gene data show CDR1 as LGHNA and CDR2 as YNFKEQ. The CDR3 runs to 17 residues. The V gene lost 0 bases and the J gene lost 0 bases, with 14 bases spanning the gap.

The V and J genes are TRBV5-1 and TRBJ2-3; TRBD1 might be the D (6 bases). Trimming removed 0 bases at V and 4 bases at J, with 12 bases between. This CDR3 contains 15 residues. CDR1 is SGHRS and CDR2 is YFSETQ in the germline V gene. The CDR3 coding sequence is TGCGCCAGCAGCTTGGAAGGGGGTGGCGCAGATACGCAGTATTTT. It yields the protein CASSLEGGGADTQYF.

The chain has TRBV5-4 and TRBJ2-4, with a possible D match to TRBD1 (5 bases). The CDR3 length is 16 residues. Trimming removed 4 bases at V and 0 bases at J, with 14 bases between. The germline V gene has CDR1 SGHNT and CDR2 YYREEE (reference sequence). The CDR3 loop reads CASSETGALAKNIQYF. The CDR3 coding sequence is TGTGCCAGCAGCGAAACAGGCGCTCTAGCCAAAAACATTCAGTACTTC.

The rearrangement links TRBV7-3 to TRBJ2-3; 8 nucleotides match TRBD1. The CDR3 loop spans 15 amino acids. V lost 4 bases to trimming and J lost 1 base; unmatched junction nucleotides: 4. Germline V CDR1 and CDR2: SGHTA, FQGTGA. CDR3 loop: CASSSTGVGTDTQYF. CDR3 nucleotides: TGTGCCAGCAGCTCGACAGGGGTTGGCACAGATACGCAGTATTTT.

The chain has TRBV6-1 and TRBJ1-4, with TRBD1 identical over 7 bases. The length of the CDR3 is 14 residues. Trimming took 6 bases from V and 8 from J; bases not matched to a gene: 9. Germline values: CDR1 MNHNS, CDR2 SASEGT. The CDR3 nucleotides read TGTGCCAGCAGGATAGGGGGCGCCGGGGAAAAACTGTTTTTT. Protein sequence: CASRIGGAGEKLFF.

The count of this clone is one. The rearrangement joins TRBV19 to TRBJ1-6, with 8 bases lining up with TRBD1. The J segment lost 7 bases and the V segment lost 3 bases, leaving 5 bases of the junction unmatched. From germline, CDR1 is LNHDA and CDR2 SQIVND (reference sequence). CDR3 length: 15 amino acids. The chain's CDR3 is CASSIGTGGNSPLHF. The CDR3 region has the DNA TGTGCCAGTAGTATTGGGACAGGAGGGAATTCACCCCTCCACTTT.